This is a list of T cell receptor beta chains from one sample in a study of T cell responses to AZD1222 COVID-19 vaccine. TCRdb's copy holds only in-frame clones and misses some; the assay was immunoSEQ multiplex PCR. This sample has 95,000 to 100,000 clones, with approximately 93% found just once. Sequenced here: peripheral blood, sampled 28 days after the second AZD1222 dose. The receptor set was obtained from an adult who received the AZD1222 COVID-19 vaccine. CDR3s include the opening cysteine and the closing phenylalanine or tryptophan. A D gene is named only where the DNA matches it firmly. Expanded clones get a size class; other rows say once, few or many, or leave the size out.

J: TRBJ2-1
size: once
D: .
V: TRBV11-2
DNA: TGTGCCAGCAGCCAGAAAGGGGGGAGTGGCGATGAGCAGTTCTTC
CDR3: CASSQKGGSGDEQFF

J: TRBJ2-5
size: .
D: TRBD2
V: TRBV28
DNA: TGTGCCAGCAGCCTAGGGACTATGGAGACCCAGTACTTC
CDR3: CASSLGTMETQYF

J: TRBJ2-6
size: .
D: .
V: TRBV3-1/TRBV3-2
DNA: TGTGCCAGCAGCCAAGAACCCCAGGCAGGGGCCAACGTCCTGACTTTC
CDR3: CASSQEPQAGANVLTF

J: TRBJ1-2
size: .
D: .
V: TRBV5-6
DNA: TGTGCCAGCAGCCCGTCGCGGGGTGAGGACTATGGCTACACCTTC
CDR3: CASSPSRGEDYGYTF

J: TRBJ1-5
size: .
D: .
V: TRBV9
DNA: TGTGCCAGCAGCGTAGATGGCCGGTATAGCAATCAGCCCCAGCATTTT
CDR3: CASSVDGRYSNQPQHF

J: TRBJ1-5
size: .
D: .
V: TRBV24-1
DNA: TGTGCCACCTCCCTAGCCGCCAATCAGCCCCAGCATTTT
CDR3: CATSLAANQPQHF

J: TRBJ2-4
size: .
D: .
V: TRBV7-9
DNA: TGTGCCAGCAGCTTAGTCCTAGTCGGTATCATTCAGTACTTC
CDR3: CASSLVLVGIIQYF

J: TRBJ1-6
size: once
D: .
V: TRBV3-1/TRBV3-2
DNA: TGTGCCAGCGCCAGGGTTATCCCATTTCATACACATAATTCACCCCTCCACTTT
CDR3: CASARVIPFHTHNSPLHF

J: TRBJ1-4
size: .
D: .
V: TRBV27
DNA: TGTGCCAGCAGTTTATCACGGCAGGACAATGAAAAACTGTTTTTT
CDR3: CASSLSRQDNEKLFF

J: TRBJ2-2
size: .
D: .
V: TRBV10-1
DNA: TGCGCCAGCAGAAGAGACACTATAACCGGGGAGCTGTTTTTT
CDR3: CASRRDTITGELFF

J: TRBJ2-1
size: .
D: .
V: TRBV6-2/TRBV6-3
DNA: TGTGCCAGCAGTTACGTAGGCCAATACAATGAGCAGTTCTTC
CDR3: CASSYVGQYNEQFF

J: TRBJ2-7
size: .
D: .
V: TRBV30
DNA: TGTGCCTGTCGGAGTCTGAGGCCCTCCGAGCAGTACTTC
CDR3: CACRSLRPSEQYF

J: TRBJ2-2
size: .
D: .
V: TRBV7-9
DNA: TGTGCCAGCAGCAAGACCGGGGAGCTGTTTTTT
CDR3: CASSKTGELFF

J: TRBJ1-1
size: .
D: .
V: TRBV28
DNA: TGTGCCAGCAGTTTCTCTTCCACGGGTAGGGCTGAAGCTTTCTTT
CDR3: CASSFSSTGRAEAFF

J: TRBJ2-1
size: .
D: TRBD2
V: TRBV3-1/TRBV3-2
DNA: TGTGCCAGCAGTCGACTAGCTGTAGAGCAGTTCTTC
CDR3: CASSRLAVEQFF

J: TRBJ2-5
size: .
D: .
V: TRBV18
DNA: TGTGCCAGCTCTCCGTCCCCGGTCCAAGAGACCCAGTACTTC
CDR3: CASSPSPVQETQYF

J: TRBJ1-4
size: .
D: TRBD1
V: TRBV13
DNA: TGTGCCAGCAGCCGGGGACAGGCGGCAACTAATGAAAAACTGTTTTTT
CDR3: CASSRGQAATNEKLFF

J: TRBJ2-1
size: .
D: TRBD1
V: TRBV5-3
DNA: TGTGCCAGAAGCTACCCGGGACAGGGCTACAATGAGCAGTTCTTC
CDR3: CARSYPGQGYNEQFF

J: TRBJ1-1
size: .
D: .
V: TRBV10-3
DNA: TGTGCCATCAGTGAGTACGGTACAAAAAACACTGAAGCTTTCTTT
CDR3: CAISEYGTKNTEAFF

J: TRBJ2-7
size: .
D: .
V: TRBV10-1
DNA: TGCGCCAGCAGTGAGTCCGGGAGCTCCTACGAGCAGTACTTC
CDR3: CASSESGSSYEQYF